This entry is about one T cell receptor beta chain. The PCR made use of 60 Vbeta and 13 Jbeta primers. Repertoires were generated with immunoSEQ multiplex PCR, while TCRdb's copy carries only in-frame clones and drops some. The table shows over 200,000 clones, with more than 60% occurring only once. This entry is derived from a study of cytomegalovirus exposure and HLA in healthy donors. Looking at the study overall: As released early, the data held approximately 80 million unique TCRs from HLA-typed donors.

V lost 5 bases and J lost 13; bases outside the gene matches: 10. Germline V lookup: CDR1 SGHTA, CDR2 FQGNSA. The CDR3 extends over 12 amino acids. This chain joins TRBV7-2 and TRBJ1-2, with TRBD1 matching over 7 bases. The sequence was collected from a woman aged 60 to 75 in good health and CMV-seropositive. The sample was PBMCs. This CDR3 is CASSLNLQGRTF. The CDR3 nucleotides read TGTGCCAGCAGCCTAAACCTACAGGGGCGCACCTTC.